This T cell receptor beta chain was sequenced during a study of CD8 T cells in Susac syndrome. Study conclusions and caveats: The relatively small number of individuals in the TCR sequencing and HLA analysis was acknowledged by the study.

A quantity of about 0.45 to 1 ug RNA underwent reverse transcription using random hexamers. With immunoSEQ multiplex PCR, TCR beta CDR3 was amplified across 54 Vbeta and 13 Jbeta. TCRdb re-analysed the immunoSEQ multiplex PCR reads in MiXCR, keeping a single row per CDR3 protein. The sample lists 170,000 or so distinct CDR3 sequences, approximately 93% occurring once. Blood CD8+ and CD4+ T cells underwent high-throughput TCR beta sequencing. Germline V gives CDR1 SGHRS, CDR2 YFSETQ. The V gene end was trimmed by 5 bases and the J gene end by 3 bases; junction bases not matched to a gene: 9. This CDR3 region has 15 residues. Note on this clonotype: Its matching antigen is unknown.

The genes are TRBV5-1 and TRBJ2-5; 8 positions agree with TRBD1. Sequences were obtained from CD4+ T cells from PBMCs. This receptor was identified in a human donor with multiple sclerosis. The CDR3 DNA sequence: TGCGCCAGCAGTTTCTTCACAGGGGGAAAAGAGACCCAGTACTTC. Protein product: CASSFFTGGKETQYF. Full variable domain (outside the CDR3, taken from reference TRBV5-1 and TRBJ2-5): KAGVTQTPRYLIKTRGQQVTLSCSPISGHRSVSWYQQTPGQGLQFLFEYFSETQRNKGNFPGRFSGRQFSNSRSEMNVSTLELGDSALYLCASSFFTGGKETQYFGPGTRLLVL.